A single sample gave rise to the 18 T cell receptor beta chains below, sequenced in a study of blood T cell repertoires in COVID-19. The method was immunoSEQ multiplex PCR; TCRdb's version includes in-frame clones alone and lacks a portion of them. The repertoire consists of 200,000 to 250,000 clones, with 86% occurring once and the leading ten covering under 4%. The sample was PBMCs or T cells enriched from blood (not recorded which). These receptors originate from a woman aged 40 to 55 with acute COVID-19.

V and J are TRBV4-3 and TRBJ1-5; 10 positions match TRBD1. The ends lost 4 bases at V and 10 bases at J; junction bases unmatched: 10. From germline, CDR1 is LGHNA and CDR2 YSLEER. The CDR3 totals 15 residues. The CDR3 DNA reads TGCGCCAGCAGCCGAGATGACAGGGGGCTTTCACCCCAGCATTTT. Residues: CASSRDDRGLSPQHF.

This chain links TRBV3-1 (or the pseudogene TRBV3-2) with TRBJ2-3; 13 bases are shared with TRBD2. The CDR3 runs 18 residues. V gave up 0 bases and J gave up 1 base; unmatched junction bases: 4. The V gene's germline CDR1 is LGHDT and CDR2 YNNKEL (reference sequence). The CDR3 loop reads CASSQETLAGGRTDTQYF. The CDR3, as DNA: TGTGCCAGCAGCCAAGAAACACTAGCGGGGGGGCGCACAGATACGCAGTATTTT.

This clone appeared a few times. The V gene is TRBV5-1, the J gene TRBJ1-5, with TRBD1 as a possible D gene (6 bases). This CDR3 comprises 15 residues. Deletions cut 0 bases from V and 6 bases from J, with 13 bases between. The germline gives CDR1 SGHRS, CDR2 YFSETQ. CDR3 sequence: CASSLEAGVGQPQHF. CDR3 sequence (DNA): TGCGCCAGCAGCTTGGAGGCAGGGGTGGGTCAGCCCCAGCATTTT. Variable domain in full (rest from reference TRBV5-1 and TRBJ1-5): KAGVTQTPRYLIKTRGQQVTLSCSPISGHRSVSWYQQTPGQGLQFLFEYFSETQRNKGNFPGRFSGRQFSNSRSEMNVSTLELGDSALYLCASSLEAGVGQPQHFGDGTRLSIL.

V is TRBV4-3 and J is TRBJ1-3; D gene unclear. The CDR3 totals 16 residues. The V end lost 0 bases, the J end lost 0 bases, and 9 bases lay between the germline ends. Germline values: CDR1 LGHNA, CDR2 YSLEER. The CDR3, as DNA: TGCGCCAGCAGCCAAGACCTGGCAGGCTCTGGAAACACCATATATTTT. Protein: CASSQDLAGSGNTIYF.

The sample holds one count of this clone. CDR3 loop: CASGGPRGDYGYTF. DNA for the CDR3: TGTGCCAGCGGGGGCCCTCGAGGCGACTATGGCTACACCTTC. The chain recombines TRBV2 with TRBJ1-2, with a tentative D call TRBD1 (6 bases). Germline V gene lookup returns CDR1 SNHLY and CDR2 FYNNEI. CDR3 length: 14 amino acids. The V end was cut by 8 bases, the J end by 3 bases, with 16 bases between.

The rearrangement joins TRBV19 to TRBJ2-1; a weak D match, TRBD1 (6 bases). Trimming cost V 5 bases and J 5 bases, with 7 bases left between them. The CDR3 spans 12 residues. Germline V gene lookup returns CDR1 LNHDA and CDR2 SQIVND (reference sequence). This chain's CDR3 is CASSPGDNEQFF. The CDR3 DNA follows: TGTGCCAGTAGTCCAGGGGACAATGAGCAGTTCTTC.

In this sample, this clone turned up once. CDR3 residues: CASSGYQGSHTEAFF. CDR3 coding DNA: TGTGCCAGCAGCGGGTATCAGGGGAGTCACACTGAAGCTTTCTTT. The chain couples TRBV9 to TRBJ1-1, with D tentatively TRBD1 (6 bases). This CDR3 is built from 15 residues. Per germline, CDR1 SGDLS and CDR2 YYNGEE. Trimming pared 3 bases from V and 3 bases from J, leaving 15 bases between.

The V gene is TRBV30, the J gene TRBJ1-1; D may be TRBD1 (5 bases). Germline V lookup: CDR1 GTSNPN, CDR2 SVGIG (reference sequence). Deletions cut 4 bases from V and 1 base from J, with 10 bases between. This CDR3 comprises 13 residues. CDR3 coding DNA: TGTGCCTGGAATCAGGGAGGGAACACTGAAGCTTTCTTT. Residues: CAWNQGGNTEAFF. Variable domain in full (rest from reference TRBV30 and TRBJ1-1): SQTIHQWPATLVQPVGSPLSLECTVEGTSNPNLYWYRQAAGRGLQLLFYSVGIGQISSEVPQNLSASRPQDRQFILSSKKLLLSDSGFYLCAWNQGGNTEAFFGQGTRLTVV.

This clone has just a few counts. Compared with germline, one end of the junction differs, possibly owing to a read error. V usage is TRBV18 and J usage is TRBJ1-4; 7 bases agree with TRBD1. There are 14 residues in the CDR3. Germline V gives CDR1 KGHSH, CDR2 LQKENI. The CDR3 here is CASSPQGSGEKLFF. In nucleotides, the CDR3 is TGTGCCAGCTCCCCACAGGGGTCCGGGGAAAAACTGTTTTTT.

The sample holds a few counts of this clone. The chain carries TRBV19 and TRBJ1-2; TRBD1 matches at 10 bases. The CDR3 has 15 amino acids. The germline CDR1 and CDR2 sequences are LNHDA and SQIVND (reference sequence). J lost 5 bases, V lost 3 bases, and 6 bases had no gene match. The CDR3: CASSIPGQGMYGYTF. The CDR3 DNA sequence: TGTGCCAGTAGTATTCCGGGACAGGGGATGTATGGCTACACCTTC. The full variable domain, with the rest looked up from reference TRBV19 and TRBJ1-2, is DGGITQSPKYLFRKEGQNVTLSCEQNLNHDAMYWYRQDPGQGLRLIYYSQIVNDFQKGDIAEGYSVSREKKESFPLTVTSAQKNPTAFYLCASSIPGQGMYGYTFGSGTRLTVV.

This chain joins TRBV2 and TRBJ1-1; D is perhaps TRBD1 (5 bases). Germline V CDR1 and CDR2: SNHLY, FYNNEI. V lost 2 bases, J lost 10 bases, and 14 bases lay in between. The CDR3 spans 13 residues. The CDR3 loop reads CASSERGKDGAFF. The CDR3 region has the DNA TGTGCCAGCAGTGAAAGGGGCAAAGACGGAGCTTTCTTT. The full variable domain, its missing parts supplied by reference TRBV2 and TRBJ1-1, is EPEVTQTPSHQVTQMGQEVILRCVPISNHLYFYWYRQILGQKVEFLVSFYNNEISEKSEIFDDQFSVERPDGSNFTLKIRSTKLEDSAMYFCASSERGKDGAFFGQGTRLTVV.

V usage is TRBV9 and J usage is TRBJ2-1, with 14 bases lining up with TRBD2. There are 17 residues in the CDR3. Germline CDR1 is SGDLS and CDR2 is YYNGEE. The V segment lost 3 bases and the J segment 10 bases; nucleotides outside the gene matches: 12. CDR3 sequence reads: CASSGTSGGSDGVEQFF. CDR3 nucleotides: TGTGCCAGCAGCGGGACTAGCGGGGGGTCTGACGGGGTCGAGCAGTTCTTC.

The genes are TRBV30 and TRBJ1-2, with TRBD1 matching 10 bases. The length of the CDR3 is 16 residues. Germline values: CDR1 GTSNPN, CDR2 SVGIG (reference sequence). Trimming took 0 bases from V and 2 from J; bases not matched to a gene: 6. DNA for the CDR3: TGTGCCTGGAGTGTACCGCTGGGACAGGGGAACTATGGCTACACCTTC. It encodes CAWSVPLGQGNYGYTF.

The chain is built from TRBV9 and TRBJ1-1; D remains unclear. Germline-derived CDR1 and CDR2 are SGDLS and YYNGEE. This CDR3 is 15 amino acids long. Trimming took 3 bases from V and 4 from J, leaving 16 bases between them. CDR3 bases: TGTGCCAGCAGCGCTAGCCCCCTCCGGCGCACTGAAGCTTTCTTT. It encodes CASSASPLRRTEAFF.

The gene calls are TRBV27 and TRBJ2-2, with TRBD2 matching 7 bases. The CDR3 runs 12 residues. V gave up 6 bases and J gave up 6 bases; unmatched junction bases: 1. CDR1 is MNHEY, CDR2 SMNVEV, per germline (reference sequence). In nucleotides, the CDR3 is TGTGCCAGCAGGCGGGAGCCCGGGGAGCTGTTTTTT. It yields the protein CASRREPGELFF.

The chain employs TRBV7-3 and TRBJ2-1; TRBD2 agrees at 10 bases. Germline V gene lookup returns CDR1 SGHTA and CDR2 FQGTGA. This CDR3 is built from 16 residues. The V and J ends lost 2 bases and 4 bases, in that order; junction bases with no gene match: 5. DNA of the CDR3: TGTGCCAGCAGCTTACTAGCGGGGGCCACTTACAATGAGCAGTTCTTC. Amino acid sequence: CASSLLAGATYNEQFF.

The rearrangement uses TRBV27 and TRBJ1-1; D gene uncertain. Per the germline V gene, CDR1 is MNHEY and CDR2 is SMNVEV (reference sequence). The CDR3 loop spans 14 amino acids. The V end lost 2 bases, the J end lost 7 bases, and 14 bases lay between the germline ends. Here the CDR3 DNA reads TGTGCCAGCAGTTTAAATGGGCAGTCTGGTGAAGCTTTCTTT. It codes for CASSLNGQSGEAFF.

The chain carries TRBV5-1 and TRBJ2-3, with D possibly TRBD1 on 5 matching bases. Trimming took off 0 bases at V and 3 bases at J, with 11 bases between the two ends. CDR3 length equals 15 residues. Germline CDR1 SGHRS, CDR2 YFSETQ. The CDR3 DNA follows: TGCGCCAGCAGCTTGGTGGCCAGGGATACAGATACGCAGTATTTT. This gives the protein CASSLVARDTDTQYF.